This paragraph covers one T cell receptor (beta chain) sequence. The antigen remains undetermined. In the PCR, 60 Vbeta and 13 Jbeta primers were used. The assay was immunoSEQ multiplex PCR, and TCRdb's table has in-frame clones only and misses some. The repertoire consists of 100,000 to 120,000 clones, with about 64% occurring once and the leading ten covering about 7.7%. This sample was taken from a study of cytomegalovirus exposure and HLA in healthy donors. Study-level results: Later analysis revealed greater clonal expansion in HLA-associated TCR beta chains than in equally common others. For most TCR beta V segments, an earlier analysis put the productive rate at about 90% or about 30% of the time.

Donors showed nominal health when sampled, although they likely had unrecorded immune exposures. The sequence derives from a man aged 18 to 35 in good health and CMV-seropositive. Sequencing used PBMCs.

As DNA, the CDR3 is TGTGCCAGCAGTTTGCTCGACAGGGGAGTAAAGACCCAGTACTTC. Residues: CASSLLDRGVKTQYF. The chain uses TRBV27 and TRBJ2-5; TRBD1 agrees at 8 bases. The CDR3 length is 15 residues. CDR1 MNHEY and CDR2 SMNVEV come from the germline V gene (reference sequence). V dropped 3 bases and J dropped 6; count of bases not matched to a gene: 9.